These 10 T cell receptor beta chains originate from one sample sequenced in a study of blood T cell repertoires in COVID-19. Repertoires were generated with immunoSEQ multiplex PCR, while TCRdb's copy carries only in-frame clones and drops some. Of around 78,000 clones detected, roughly 87% appear once; the ten largest clones hold around a sixth. The sample was peripheral blood. The origin of the receptors is a human donor in a cohort sampled during active COVID-19.

The chain carries TRBV11-2 and TRBJ1-5; possible D gene TRBD1, 6 bases. The germline CDR1 and CDR2 sequences are SGHAT and FQNNGV. The CDR3 sequence is 16 residues long. The V end lost 5 bases, the J end lost 1 base, and 15 bases lay between the germline ends. The CDR3 DNA follows: TGTGCCAGCAGCCCCCGGGGGGGCAGGAGCAATCAGCCCCAGCATTTT. Encoded protein: CASSPRGGRSNQPQHF.

This chain links TRBV9 with TRBJ2-5, with TRBD2 matching 13 bases. Unmatched junction bases numbered 15, after V lost 4 bases and J lost 6 bases. CDR1 SGDLS and CDR2 YYNGEE come from the germline V gene. The CDR3 extends over 18 amino acids. The chain's CDR3 is CASSPPPFGTSGAQTQYF. DNA of the CDR3: TGTGCCAGCAGCCCACCTCCCTTCGGGACTAGCGGGGCCCAGACCCAGTACTTC.

V gene TRBV5-4 combines with J gene TRBJ1-6; D uncertain. Trimming shortened V by 4 bases and J by 5 bases, and 13 bases separated the two germline ends. Germline V gene sequence: CDR1 SGHNT, CDR2 YYREEE (reference sequence). The CDR3 sequence is 15 residues long. The CDR3 DNA reads TGTGCCAGCAGCCTGGATACAGCGGATAATTCACCCCTCCACTTT. It specifies CASSLDTADNSPLHF.

The chain employs TRBV7-2 and TRBJ1-6, with 8 bases identical to TRBD1. CDR1 is SGHTA and CDR2 is FQGNSA in the germline V gene. The CDR3 is 15 residues long. Germline trimming cut 5 bases from V and 11 bases from J; bases unmatched to any gene: 11. This CDR3 is CASSLERDRRPPLHF. DNA of the CDR3: TGTGCCAGCAGCCTCGAGCGGGACAGGAGGCCACCCCTCCACTTT.

The rearrangement links TRBV2 to TRBJ1-1, with 8 bases lining up with TRBD1. In germline, CDR1 is SNHLY, CDR2 FYNNEI. The CDR3 spans 13 residues. Germline trimming cut 8 bases from V and 4 bases from J; bases unmatched to any gene: 6. In nucleotides, the CDR3 is TGTGCCAGCGTCGGACAGGGTCCCACTGAAGCTTTCTTT. This encodes CASVGQGPTEAFF.

This clone has more than one count but fewer than ten. This chain links TRBV30 with TRBJ1-2; a possible D gene is TRBD1 (5 bases). V was clipped by 4 bases and J by 4 bases, with 7 bases between them. The germline V gene has CDR1 GTSNPN and CDR2 SVGIG (reference sequence). The CDR3 has 11 amino acids. The CDR3 DNA is TGTGCCTGGACAGGGCTCTATGGCTACACCTTC. Translated, it gives CAWTGLYGYTF.

The chain links TRBV6-5 to TRBJ1-2; 9 bases are shared with TRBD1. Germline assignment: CDR1 MNHEY and CDR2 SVGAGI. Germline trimming cut 6 bases from V and 8 bases from J; bases unmatched to any gene: 7. The length of the CDR3 is 13 residues. CDR3 sequence: CASRFTGGLGYTF. The DNA of the CDR3 is TGTGCCAGCAGATTTACAGGGGGCTTGGGCTACACCTTC.

The chain uses TRBV30 and TRBJ1-1; TRBD1 might be the D (6 bases). V was cut by 5 bases and J by 1 base, with 17 bases left in between. CDR1 is GTSNPN, CDR2 SVGIG, per germline (reference sequence). The CDR3 spans 15 residues. In DNA, the CDR3 is TGTGCCTGGGCCCGTGGGGGGGGCAAGAACACTGAAGCTTTCTTT. Translated, it gives CAWARGGGKNTEAFF.

The rearrangement uses TRBV19 and TRBJ2-7, with D tentatively TRBD1 (5 bases). Germline CDR1 and CDR2: LNHDA and SQIVND (reference sequence). The CDR3 loop spans 13 amino acids. The germline V and J ends were trimmed by 3 bases and 5 bases, with 11 bases remaining between them. Here the CDR3 reads CASSIAGINEQYF. Written as DNA, the CDR3 is TGTGCCAGTAGTATTGCAGGGATCAACGAGCAGTACTTC. Full variable domain (missing parts from reference TRBV19 and TRBJ2-7): DGGITQSPKYLFRKEGQNVTLSCEQNLNHDAMYWYRQDPGQGLRLIYYSQIVNDFQKGDIAEGYSVSREKKESFPLTVTSAQKNPTAFYLCASSIAGINEQYFGPGTRLTVT.

The chain couples TRBV4-3 to TRBJ1-1; D unclear. V was clipped by 1 base and J by 3 bases, with 15 bases between them. The CDR3 runs 16 residues. The V gene's germline CDR1 is LGHNA and CDR2 YSLEER. The CDR3 bases are TGCGCCAGCAGCCAAGTAGGACGGAGGCAGGACACTGAAGCTTTCTTT. As protein: CASSQVGRRQDTEAFF.